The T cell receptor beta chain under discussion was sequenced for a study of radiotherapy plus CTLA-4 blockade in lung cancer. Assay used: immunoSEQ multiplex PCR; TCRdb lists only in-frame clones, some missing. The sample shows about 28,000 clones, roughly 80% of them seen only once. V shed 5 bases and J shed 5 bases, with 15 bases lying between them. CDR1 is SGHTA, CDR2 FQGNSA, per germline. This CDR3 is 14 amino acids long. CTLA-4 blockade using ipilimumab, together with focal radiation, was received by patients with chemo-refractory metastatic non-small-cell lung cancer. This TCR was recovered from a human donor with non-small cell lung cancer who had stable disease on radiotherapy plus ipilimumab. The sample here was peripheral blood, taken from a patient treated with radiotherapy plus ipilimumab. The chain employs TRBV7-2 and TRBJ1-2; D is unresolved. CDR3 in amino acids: CASSARPGTYGYTF. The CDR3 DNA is TGTGCCAGCAGCGCCCGCCCAGGTACTTATGGCTACACCTTC.